In its sample, the clone carrying this T cell receptor beta chain was seen a few times. The antigen remains undetermined. This entry is derived from a study of response to subunit inactivated influenza vaccine. Study-level points and caveats: Each seasonal influenza vaccination recruits few new T cells, the authors suggested.

V lost 6 bases and J lost 6, with 15 bases in between. Germline CDR1 MNHNS, CDR2 SASEGT. CDR3 length: 14 residues. TCRdb re-analysed the RT-PCR reads in MiXCR, keeping a single row per CDR3 protein. The repertoire holds about 310,000 distinct CDR3 sequences, with about a fifth as singletons. This material consisted of PBMCs from blood, taken around 22 months after vaccination. The chain joins TRBV6-1 to TRBJ1-5; D call uncertain. This clonotype was obtained from a man in his fifties or sixties who received an inactivated influenza vaccine. The CDR3 DNA reads TGTGCCAGCAGCGGGGAAGGGAGAACTCAGCCCCAGCATTTT. Its translation is CASSGEGRTQPQHF.